This T cell receptor beta chain emerged from a study of blood T cells in healthy people across ages. Study-level points and caveats: Because donor CMV status was unknown, expanded clonotype changes were possibly confounded.

V was cut by 7 bases and J by 2 bases, with 11 bases left in between. The germline V gene has CDR1 MNHEY and CDR2 SMNVEV (reference sequence). This CDR3 is 13 amino acids long. Remarks on this clonotype: Antigen specificity is unknown.

The second PCR ran roughly 6 to 11 cycles with a sample-barcoded 5' primer and J-beta primers. TCRdb ran MiXCR on the 5' RACE reads and lists one entry per CDR3 protein. This table holds about 780,000 distinct CDR3 sequences, about 47% found once. Source material: blood. The V call is TRBV27, the J call TRBJ1-2, with D perhaps TRBD1 (5 bases). The TCR was taken from an elderly man in good health. This CDR3 reads CASKGLLNYGYTF. Written as DNA, the CDR3 is TGTGCCAGCAAGGGGCTACTAAACTATGGCTACACCTTC.